One T cell receptor (beta chain) is described in this entry. Its antigen is unidentified. RNA was isolated and reverse transcribed to cDNA, the sequencing template. The protocol was immunoSEQ multiplex PCR, while the TCRdb copy is restricted to in-frame clones and leaves out a portion. The sample has 150,000 to 200,000 clones, 50% to 75% seen once. This sample stems from a study of CD8+ T cells in alopecia areata. Across the study: Tofacitinib treatment spanned 6 to 18 months, with 6 months off drug afterward. General study points: A large proportion of expanded lesional clones were detected persisting in scalp and blood during tofacitinib. Affected lesional scalp, above all in alopecia totalis/universalis, was more clonal than normal scalp.

Germline V gene sequence: CDR1 SGHTA, CDR2 FQGNSA. The CDR3 runs 16 residues. The ends were cut back, 2 bases at V and 4 bases at J, with 14 bases in the middle. The treatment: oral pan-JAK inhibitor, 5-10 mg twice daily. The sequencing here drew on CD4+ T cells sorted from blood, taken between weeks 55 and 65, from a patient treated with tofacitinib. This receptor was taken from a human donor with alopecia areata. This chain links TRBV7-2 with TRBJ2-2, with D perhaps matching TRBD2 (6 bases). The CDR3 spells CASSLFGGTRTGELFF. CDR3 nucleotide sequence: TGTGCCAGCAGCTTATTTGGGGGGACGCGCACCGGGGAGCTGTTTTTT. Filled out from reference TRBV7-2 and TRBJ2-2, the complete variable domain reads GAGVSQSPSNKVTEKGKDVELRCDPISGHTALYWYRQSLGQGLEFLIYFQGNSAPDKSGLPSDRFSAERTGGSVSTLTIQRTQQEDSAVYLCASSLFGGTRTGELFFGEGSRLTVL.